The clone carrying this TCR beta chain turned up a few times. What it recognizes is unknown. This record comes from a study of cytomegalovirus exposure and HLA in healthy donors. Primers: 60 Vbeta forward and 13 Jbeta reverse. Here immunoSEQ multiplex PCR was the method, and the copy in TCRdb shows in-frame clones only, minus some. The sample holds 200,000 or so clones, roughly 84% seen once. Germline V gene data show CDR1 as MNHEY and CDR2 as SMNVEV (reference sequence). CDR3 length equals 15 residues. V lost 2 bases to trimming and J lost 3 bases, with 11 bases between them. Points from the study as a whole: In a later analysis, several top co-occurrence clusters appeared linked to parvovirus B19, influenza, CMV and Epstein-Barr virus.

The source is a boy under 10 years old in good health and CMV-seronegative. The V gene is TRBV27, the J gene TRBJ2-4; D remains unclear. The sequencing input was PBMCs. The chain's CDR3 is CASSLEGVGKNIQYF. CDR3 DNA: TGTGCCAGCAGTTTAGAAGGAGTAGGCAAAAACATTCAGTACTTC.